The entry below describes one TCR beta chain. Trimming took 7 bases from V and 3 from J, leaving 10 bases between them. Germline lookup yields CDR1 MNHNY and CDR2 SVGAGI (reference sequence). This CDR3 has 13 residues. This sample was included in a study of blood T cell repertoires in COVID-19. Individuals aged roughly 18 to 95 years were recruited from some 26 US areas. Cohort allocation depended upon clinical history that participants reported. Data came from immunoSEQ multiplex PCR; TCRdb stores just in-frame clones and leaves some out. The sample lists roughly 180,000 clones; approximately 80% were seen once.

Material for sequencing was PBMCs or T cells enriched from blood (not recorded which). The chain uses TRBV6-6 and TRBJ1-5; TRBD1 might be the D (5 bases). This receptor was identified in a woman aged 55-69 years who had recovered from COVID-19. The CDR3 sequence: CASIGVPNQPQHF. The CDR3, as DNA: TGTGCCAGCATAGGGGTACCCAATCAGCCCCAGCATTTT.